This T cell receptor (beta chain) was captured by sequencing in a study of CD8 T cells in ankylosing spondylitis. This CDR3 has 15 residues. J gave up 6 bases and V 6 bases, and 14 bases lay outside the gene matches. Germline V gene sequence: CDR1 SQVTM, CDR2 ANQGSEA. Library preparation for TCR beta used quantitative 5'-RACE with molecular barcodes. TCRdb ran MiXCR on the 5' RACE reads and lists one entry per CDR3 protein. The repertoire includes 470,000 or so distinct CDR3 sequences, 25% to 30% of them detected once, and about 0.9% sits in the top ten. Worth noting for this clonotype: Its target is unknown.

Study outcomes and limitations: Within ankylosing spondylitis blood, a TCR beta motif made up of several highly homologous variants appeared to be characteristic. Reportedly, significant enrichment of disease-linked clones occurred in matched ankylosing spondylitis synovial fluid. Disease-associated clonotypes exhibited CD8+ identity and were relatively infrequent in peripheral blood.

The rearrangement uses TRBV29-1 and TRBJ2-3; TRBD2 matches at 8 bases. The TCR originated in a male donor with ankylosing spondylitis. The sequenced sample consisted of blood, either unsorted or a sorted T cell fraction (not recorded which). The CDR3 region has the DNA TGCAGCGTCAATCAAGAGGGACTAGGCCTCGATACGCAGTATTTT. The encoded protein is CSVNQEGLGLDTQYF.